A single sample is the source of the 10 T cell receptor beta chains below, sequenced in a study of blood T cell repertoires in COVID-19. Method: immunoSEQ multiplex PCR; TCRdb's copy keeps in-frame clones and lacks some. Of more than 85,000 clones listed, around 80% were seen once; the top ten hold 7.5% to 10%. The source material was peripheral blood. These TCRs come from a man between 60 and 70 years old with active or convalescent COVID-19.

V usage is TRBV28 and J usage is TRBJ1-2, with D maybe TRBD1 (6 bases). Trimming removed 6 bases from V and 6 bases from J, with 20 bases in between. Germline V CDR1 and CDR2: MDHEN, SYDVKM. The CDR3 runs to 15 residues. The CDR3 DNA sequence: TGTGCCAGCAGCCCCCAGCCCCAGGGGACGCATGGCTACACCTTC. Translating gives CASSPQPQGTHGYTF.

The rearrangement uses TRBV9 and TRBJ2-5; a possible D gene is TRBD1 (5 bases). Germline V gives CDR1 SGDLS, CDR2 YYNGEE. This CDR3 contains 13 residues. V was pared by 3 bases and J by 4 bases, with 10 bases between. CDR3 sequence: CASSARDRETQYF. DNA for the CDR3: TGTGCCAGCAGCGCCAGGGATAGAGAGACCCAGTACTTC.

The CDR3 protein is CATKSLQTTNEKLFF. CDR3 nucleotide sequence: TGTGCCACCAAGAGCCTACAGACAACTAATGAAAAACTGTTTTTT. The genes are TRBV24-1 and TRBJ1-4; D not certain. Trimming removed 8 bases at V and 0 bases at J, with 12 bases between. In germline, CDR1 is KGHDR, CDR2 SFDVKD. The CDR3 runs to 15 residues.

The chain combines TRBV6-5 with TRBJ2-5, with TRBD1 matching over 9 bases. The CDR3 contains 15 residues. The ends lost 0 bases at V and 4 bases at J; junction bases unmatched: 3. Germline V gene sequence: CDR1 MNHEY, CDR2 SVGAGI. The CDR3 DNA follows: TGTGCCAGCAGTTACTCGCGGACAGGGGTAGAGACCCAGTACTTC. It encodes CASSYSRTGVETQYF.

J is TRBJ1-6 and V is TRBV19; possible D gene TRBD1, 6 bases. CDR3 length: 17 amino acids. Trimming pared 3 bases from V and 5 bases from J, leaving 17 bases between. Germline CDR1 and CDR2: LNHDA and SQIVND (reference sequence). The CDR3 is CASSILSGQRHNSPLHF. The DNA of the CDR3 is TGTGCCAGTAGTATCCTCAGCGGACAGCGCCATAATTCACCCCTCCACTTT.

This clone was seen once. This chain connects TRBV6-5 to TRBJ2-3, with D maybe TRBD2 (7 bases). The ends were cut back, 11 bases at V and 5 bases at J, with 20 bases in the middle. This CDR3 has 14 amino acids. In germline, CDR1 is MNHEY, CDR2 SVGAGI. The CDR3, as DNA: TGTGCCTCTCGAGAGGGGGGGGTTGGAGATACGCAGTATTTT. Protein sequence: CASREGGVGDTQYF.

The rearrangement joins TRBV25-1 to TRBJ1-2; D might be TRBD1 (6 bases). In germline, CDR1 is MGHDK, CDR2 SYGVNS. The CDR3 is made up of 12 amino acids. Trimming took 6 bases from V and 4 from J, leaving 9 bases between them. The CDR3, as DNA: TGTGCCAGCAGGGACAGCCGCTATGGCTACACCTTC. It specifies CASRDSRYGYTF.

V and J are TRBV27 and TRBJ1-1; 10 bases line up with TRBD1. The CDR3 totals 15 residues. J was trimmed by 5 bases and V by 5 bases; bases with no gene match: 8. Per the germline V gene, CDR1 is MNHEY and CDR2 is SMNVEV (reference sequence). CDR3 sequence (DNA): TGTGCCAGCAGTCCGTACCTGGGACAGGGGACTGAAGCTTTCTTT. Its translation is CASSPYLGQGTEAFF.

The V call is TRBV18, the J call TRBJ1-1; 8 bases are shared with TRBD1. The trim removed 4 bases at V and 7 bases at J, leaving 2 bases unmatched. The CDR3 length is 12 residues. Germline CDR1 KGHSH, CDR2 LQKENI. DNA of the CDR3: TGTGCCAGCTCACTACAGGGGGATGAAGCTTTCTTT. This codes for CASSLQGDEAFF.

V is TRBV19 and J is TRBJ1-5; TRBD1 aligns across 7 bases. V was pared by 2 bases and J by 3 bases, with 13 bases of the junction left unmatched. Germline lookup yields CDR1 LNHDA and CDR2 SQIVND (reference sequence). The CDR3 runs 18 residues. CDR3 nucleotide sequence: TGTGCCAGTAGTATACTCCGAGCGACAGGGAGTATCAATCAGCCCCAGCATTTT. As protein: CASSILRATGSINQPQHF.